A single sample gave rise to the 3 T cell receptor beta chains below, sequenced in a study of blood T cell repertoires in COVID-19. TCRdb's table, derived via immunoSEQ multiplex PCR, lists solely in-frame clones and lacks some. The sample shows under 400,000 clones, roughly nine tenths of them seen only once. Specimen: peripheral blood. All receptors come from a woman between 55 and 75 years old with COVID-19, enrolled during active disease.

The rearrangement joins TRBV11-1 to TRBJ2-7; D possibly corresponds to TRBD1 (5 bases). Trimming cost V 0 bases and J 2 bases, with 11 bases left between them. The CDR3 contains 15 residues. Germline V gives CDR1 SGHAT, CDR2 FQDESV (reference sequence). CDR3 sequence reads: CASSLAPGPAYEQYF. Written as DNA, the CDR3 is TGTGCCAGCAGCTTAGCGCCAGGGCCTGCCTACGAGCAGTACTTC.

As DNA, the CDR3 is TGTGCCAGCAGCTTAGTTCAGGGAACAAACACCGGGGAGCTGTTTTTT. It specifies CASSLVQGTNTGELFF. This chain connects TRBV7-2 to TRBJ2-2; weak D call: TRBD1 (5 bases). V was shortened by 1 base and J by 2 bases, with 11 bases between the two germline ends. The germline CDR1 and CDR2 sequences are SGHTA and FQGNSA. CDR3 length: 16 amino acids.

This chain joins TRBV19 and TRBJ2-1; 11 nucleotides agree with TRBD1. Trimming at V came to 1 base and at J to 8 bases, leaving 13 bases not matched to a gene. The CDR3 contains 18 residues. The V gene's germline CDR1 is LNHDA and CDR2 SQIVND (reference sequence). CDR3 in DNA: TGTGCCAGTAGTATAGTTAAAATCGGACAGGGGGCGATGGATGAGCAGTTCTTC. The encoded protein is CASSIVKIGQGAMDEQFF.